The 21 T cell receptor beta chains listed next were all sequenced from one sample in a study of shared clonotypes between healthy human individuals. Clones were read by immunoSEQ multiplex PCR, and TCRdb kept only the in-frame ones, dropping some. Seen here are about 2 million clones, around 95% observed once, and the top ten hold 0.13%. The specimen sequenced was naive CD4+ T cells sorted from blood. Subset noted: CD45RA+ positively selected. These TCRs come from a man aged 18 to 29 in good health.

The V and J genes are TRBV6-5 and TRBJ1-6; D unresolved. The CDR3 is 14 amino acids. Germline lookup yields CDR1 MNHEY and CDR2 SVGAGI. V lost 2 bases and J lost 5, with 7 bases in between. CDR3 sequence: CASSYRTDNSPLHF. The CDR3 nucleotides read TGTGCCAGCAGTTACCGCACGGATAATTCACCCCTCCACTTT.

The CDR3 DNA is TGTGCCAGCTCACCAGATGGGGTAAGAGAGACCCAGTACTTC. Translation: CASSPDGVRETQYF. This sequence joins TRBV18 and TRBJ2-5; D gene uncertain. CDR1 and CDR2 (germline): KGHSH, LQKENI. The CDR3 is 14 residues long. Trimming took off 2 bases at V and 4 bases at J, with 11 bases between the two ends.

Details on this clone: This sample also contains other DNA sequences that code for the same CDR3. The chain combines TRBV5-1 with TRBJ1-6; possibly TRBD1 for D (5 bases). This CDR3 spans 13 amino acids. Germline lookup yields CDR1 SGHRS and CDR2 YFSETQ. V was clipped by 2 bases and J by 10 bases, with 10 bases between them. The CDR3, as DNA: TGCGCCAGCAGCTTAGACAGTAACTCACCCCTCCACTTT. Protein: CASSLDSNSPLHF. Drawing the rest from reference TRBV5-1 and TRBJ1-6, the complete variable domain is KAGVTQTPRYLIKTRGQQVTLSCSPISGHRSVSWYQQTPGQGLQFLFEYFSETQRNKGNFPGRFSGRQFSNSRSEMNVSTLELGDSALYLCASSLDSNSPLHFGNGTRLTVT.

The chain employs TRBV7-9 and TRBJ1-6, with D unresolved. CDR1 is SEHNR, CDR2 FQNEAQ, per germline (reference sequence). The length of the CDR3 is 18 residues. V was shortened by 6 bases and J by 0 bases, with 18 bases between the two germline ends. The CDR3 loop reads CASSSEAAWGSYNSPLHF. DNA for the CDR3: TGTGCCAGCAGTTCGGAGGCAGCCTGGGGCTCCTATAATTCACCCCTCCACTTT. Together with reference TRBV7-9 and TRBJ1-6, the CDR3 gives the full variable domain: DTGVSQNPRHKITKRGQNVTFRCDPISEHNRLYWYRQTLGQGPEFLTYFQNEAQLEKSRLLSDRFSAERPKGSFSTLEIQRTEQGDSAMYLCASSSEAAWGSYNSPLHFGNGTRLTVT.

Concerning this clone itself: Other DNA sequences from this sample encode an identical CDR3 as well. J is TRBJ1-5 and V is TRBV18; D is uncertain. CDR1 and CDR2 from the germline V gene are KGHSH and LQKENI. The CDR3 contains 14 residues. V was shortened by 2 bases and J by 0 bases, with 5 bases between the two germline ends. Here the CDR3 DNA reads TGTGCCAGCTCACCAGGTTATAGCAATCAGCCCCAGCATTTT. Translated, it gives CASSPGYSNQPQHF.

The chain has TRBV9 and TRBJ2-3; 8 bases are a match to TRBD2. The CDR3 runs to 17 residues. CDR1 SGDLS and CDR2 YYNGEE come from the germline V gene. V was pared by 0 bases and J by 1 base, with 7 bases of the junction left unmatched. CDR3 in DNA: TGTGCCAGCAGCGTAGAGGGACTAGGCTATGGCACAGATACGCAGTATTTT. Translated: CASSVEGLGYGTDTQYF.

V and J are TRBV19 and TRBJ1-4, with D perhaps matching TRBD1 (6 bases). The CDR3 length is 14 residues. Germline values: CDR1 LNHDA, CDR2 SQIVND (reference sequence). The V gene lost 6 bases and the J gene lost 2 bases, with 10 bases spanning the gap. CDR3 nucleotides: TGTGCCAGTAGGACCACAGGGACTAATGAAAAACTGTTTTTT. Translated: CASRTTGTNEKLFF.

The CDR3 protein is CASSPTEPGQDSYEQYF. The DNA for the CDR3 is TGTGCCAGCAGCCCAACCGAACCGGGACAGGACTCCTACGAGCAGTACTTC. The chain recombines TRBV21-1 with TRBJ2-7; the table's D gene call, TRBD1, was not cross checked with the DNA. TRBV21-1 is recorded as a pseudogene. The length of the CDR3 is 17 residues.

The rearrangement uses TRBV28 and TRBJ2-7; 8 nucleotides agree with TRBD1. The CDR3 is 15 amino acids. Trimming cost V 4 bases and J 7 bases; bases outside gene matches: 12. Germline-derived CDR1 and CDR2 are MDHEN and SYDVKM. CDR3 sequence (DNA): TGTGCCAGCAGTTCCGGACAGGGAATCTCGAGGGAGCAGTACTTC. Amino acid sequence: CASSSGQGISREQYF.

The V gene is TRBV6-1, the J gene TRBJ1-2, with 8 positions matching TRBD1. The CDR3 contains 14 residues. Germline loops: CDR1 MNHNS, CDR2 SASEGT. Trimming removed 6 bases from V and 8 bases from J; junction bases left unmatched: 11. The CDR3 loop reads CASRADRAIRGYTF. DNA of the CDR3: TGTGCCAGCAGGGCGGACAGGGCCATTCGGGGCTACACCTTC.

The V and J genes are TRBV7-9 and TRBJ2-7, with D possibly being TRBD2 (6 bases). V was cut by 3 bases and J by 5 bases, with 17 bases left in between. Germline assignment: CDR1 SEHNR and CDR2 FQNEAQ (reference sequence). The length of the CDR3 is 15 residues. The DNA for the CDR3 is TGTGCCAGCAGCTTCCAGGGAGGCGGCAGTGACGAGCAGTACTTC. It encodes CASSFQGGGSDEQYF.

The rearrangement links TRBV9 to TRBJ1-4; 8 nucleotides match TRBD1. Germline V lookup: CDR1 SGDLS, CDR2 YYNGEE. The V segment lost 1 base and the J segment 7 bases; nucleotides outside the gene matches: 6. CDR3 length: 15 amino acids. In DNA, the CDR3 is TGTGCCAGCAGCGTATCGCCAGGGGGCCCTGAAAAACTGTTTTTT. It specifies CASSVSPGGPEKLFF.

The genes are TRBV15 and TRBJ2-4; 8 bases fit TRBD1. J was trimmed by 2 bases and V by 1 base; bases with no gene match: 7. Looked up from germline, CDR1 is LNHNV and CDR2 is YYDKDF (reference sequence). The CDR3 is made up of 17 amino acids. Here the CDR3 reads CATSRGTGISSKNIQYF. The CDR3 DNA reads as TGTGCCACCAGCAGAGGGACAGGGATTAGTTCCAAAAACATTCAGTACTTC.

This chain joins TRBV6-6 and TRBJ1-2, with TRBD1 matching over 12 bases. The CDR3 has 15 amino acids. Germline V gene lookup returns CDR1 MNHNY and CDR2 SVGAGI (reference sequence). Trimming cost V 5 bases and J 4 bases; bases outside gene matches: 5. CDR3 bases: TGTGCCAGCAGTGACCGGGACAGGGGGCCCTATGGCTACACCTTC. The encoded protein is CASSDRDRGPYGYTF.

The rearrangement uses TRBV28 and TRBJ2-7; 7 bases are shared with TRBD1. Trimming took 4 bases from V and 0 from J; bases not matched to a gene: 6. CDR3 size: 15 residues. Germline V gives CDR1 MDHEN, CDR2 SYDVKM. The CDR3 sequence is CASSYSRQGSYEQYF. In DNA, the CDR3 is TGTGCCAGCAGTTACTCCAGACAGGGCTCCTACGAGCAGTACTTC. Full variable domain (outside the CDR3, taken from reference TRBV28 and TRBJ2-7): DVKVTQSSRYLVKRTGEKVFLECVQDMDHENMFWYRQDPGLGLRLIYFSYDVKMKEKGDIPEGYSVSREKKERFSLILESASTNQTSMYLCASSYSRQGSYEQYFGPGTRLTVT.

The rearrangement joins TRBV5-1 to TRBJ1-6; no definite D call. The V gene lost 4 bases and the J gene lost 0 bases, with 8 bases spanning the gap. The CDR3 runs to 15 residues. Germline assignment: CDR1 SGHRS and CDR2 YFSETQ. CDR3 loop: CASSAGSSYNSPLHF. The CDR3 DNA is TGCGCCAGCAGCGCGGGAAGCTCCTATAATTCACCCCTCCACTTT.

V gene TRBV11-2 combines with J gene TRBJ1-1; D is unresolved. V was cut by 5 bases and J by 0 bases, with 13 bases left in between. Per germline, CDR1 SGHAT and CDR2 FQNNGV. There are 15 residues in the CDR3. The CDR3 coding sequence is TGTGCCAGCAGCCCCACAAAAACAGTGAACACTGAAGCTTTCTTT. This translates into CASSPTKTVNTEAFF.

CDR3 amino acids: CASSKWTGVTEAFF. Written as DNA, the CDR3 is TGTGCCAGCAGTAAGTGGACAGGGGTCACTGAAGCTTTCTTT. The chain has TRBV6-1 and TRBJ1-1; the match to TRBD1 covers 9 bases. V trimming: 5 bases; J trimming: 4 bases; junction bases outside the gene matches: 5. Germline loops: CDR1 MNHNS, CDR2 SASEGT. CDR3 length: 14 residues.

V gene TRBV18 combines with J gene TRBJ2-7; perhaps TRBD1 as D (6 bases). The germline gives CDR1 KGHSH, CDR2 LQKENI. Trimming stripped 2 bases from V and 0 bases from J, with 11 bases between. CDR3 length equals 15 residues. The CDR3 region has the DNA TGTGCCAGCTCACCAGGGGGCTTGAACTCCTACGAGCAGTACTTC. Translating it yields CASSPGGLNSYEQYF.

The chain is built from TRBV9 and TRBJ2-2; D might be TRBD1 or TRBD2, each matching 7 bases. Germline assignment: CDR1 SGDLS and CDR2 YYNGEE. The CDR3 totals 16 residues. V lost 4 bases and J 0 bases, leaving 13 bases between the germline ends. The CDR3 DNA follows: TGTGCCAGCAGCCCCCAGGGGGGGACGAACACCGGGGAGCTGTTTTTT. It is translated as CASSPQGGTNTGELFF.

The chain links TRBV5-5 to TRBJ1-4, with D perhaps matching TRBD1 (6 bases). CDR1 is SGHKS and CDR2 is YYEKEE in the germline V gene (reference sequence). V was trimmed by 0 bases and J by 2 bases, leaving 11 bases between them. The CDR3 covers 16 residues. The CDR3 DNA reads as TGTGCCAGCAGCTTGGAAGGAAGGGGGACTAATGAAAAACTGTTTTTT. Translation gives CASSLEGRGTNEKLFF.